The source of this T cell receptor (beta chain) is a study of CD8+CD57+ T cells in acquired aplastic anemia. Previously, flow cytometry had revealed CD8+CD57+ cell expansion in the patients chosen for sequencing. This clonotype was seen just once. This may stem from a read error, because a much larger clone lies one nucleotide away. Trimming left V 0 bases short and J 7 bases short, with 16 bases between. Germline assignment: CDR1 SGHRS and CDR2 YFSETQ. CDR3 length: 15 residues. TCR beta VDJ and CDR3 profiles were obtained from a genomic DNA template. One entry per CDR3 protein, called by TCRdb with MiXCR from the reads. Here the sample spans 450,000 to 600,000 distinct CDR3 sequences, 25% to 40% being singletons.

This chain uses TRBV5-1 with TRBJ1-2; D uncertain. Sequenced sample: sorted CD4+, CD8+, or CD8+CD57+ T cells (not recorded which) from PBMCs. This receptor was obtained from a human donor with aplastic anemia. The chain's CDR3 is CASSLGQPLNGGYTF. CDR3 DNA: TGCGCCAGCAGCTTGGGACAACCCTTAAACGGTGGCTACACCTTC.